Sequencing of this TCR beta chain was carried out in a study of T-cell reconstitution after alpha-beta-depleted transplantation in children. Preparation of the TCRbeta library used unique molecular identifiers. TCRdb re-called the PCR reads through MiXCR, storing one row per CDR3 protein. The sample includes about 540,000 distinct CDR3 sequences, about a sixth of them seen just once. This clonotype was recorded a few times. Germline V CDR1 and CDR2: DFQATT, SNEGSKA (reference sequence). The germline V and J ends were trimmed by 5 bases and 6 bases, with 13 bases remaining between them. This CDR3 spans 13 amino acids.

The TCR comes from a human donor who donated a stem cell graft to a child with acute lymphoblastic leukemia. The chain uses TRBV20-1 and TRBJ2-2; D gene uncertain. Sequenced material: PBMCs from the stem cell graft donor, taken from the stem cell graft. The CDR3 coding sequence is TGCAGTGCTCGTCGGCCGATGTCCGGGGAGCTGTTTTTT. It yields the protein CSARRPMSGELFF.